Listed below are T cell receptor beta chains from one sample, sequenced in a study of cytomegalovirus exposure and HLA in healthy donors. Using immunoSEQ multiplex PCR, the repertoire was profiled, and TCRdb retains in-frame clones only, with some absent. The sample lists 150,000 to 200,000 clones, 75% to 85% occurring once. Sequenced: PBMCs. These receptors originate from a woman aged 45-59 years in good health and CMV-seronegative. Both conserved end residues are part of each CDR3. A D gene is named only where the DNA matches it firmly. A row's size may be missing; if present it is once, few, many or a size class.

CDR3 protein: CASMEAGGYREQFF; CDR3 DNA: TGTGCCAGCATGGAGGCAGGGGGCTATAGGGAGCAGTTCTTC; clone size: NA; J gene: TRBJ2-1; V gene: TRBV2; D gene: TRBD1
CDR3 protein: CASSSSGVPSPYEQYF; CDR3 DNA: TGTGCCAGCAGTTCCTCCGGGGTTCCGAGCCCCTACGAGCAGTACTTC; clone size: few; J gene: TRBJ2-7; V gene: TRBV6-5; D gene: NA
CDR3 protein: CAIQRQAGGTDTQYF; CDR3 DNA: TGTGCCATCCAAAGGCAAGCGGGGGGCACAGATACGCAGTATTTT; clone size: NA; J gene: TRBJ2-3; V gene: TRBV10-3; D gene: TRBD2
CDR3 protein: CSVSENTEAFF; CDR3 DNA: TGCAGCGTTAGCGAGAACACTGAAGCTTTCTTT; clone size: NA; J gene: TRBJ1-1; V gene: TRBV29-1; D gene: NA
CDR3 protein: CASSLADSTPNYGYTF; CDR3 DNA: TGTGCCAGCAGCTTAGCCGACTCCACACCAAACTATGGCTACACCTTC; clone size: NA; J gene: TRBJ1-2; V gene: TRBV7-9; D gene: NA
CDR3 protein: CASSFYPGGGETQYF; CDR3 DNA: TGTGCCAGCAGCTTCTACCCCGGTGGTGGAGAGACCCAGTACTTC; clone size: NA; J gene: TRBJ2-5; V gene: TRBV7-9; D gene: NA
CDR3 protein: CASSLLLSGNTIYF; CDR3 DNA: TGTGCCAGCAGCCTACTACTCTCTGGAAACACCATATATTTT; clone size: NA; J gene: TRBJ1-3; V gene: TRBV5-8; D gene: NA
CDR3 protein: CASSLRGDSRLHNEQFF; CDR3 DNA: TGTGCCAGCAGCTTGCGAGGGGACAGCCGCTTACACAATGAGCAGTTCTTC; clone size: NA; J gene: TRBJ2-1; V gene: TRBV7-3; D gene: TRBD1
CDR3 protein: CASSSGQPNEKLFF; CDR3 DNA: TGCGCCAGCAGCTCCGGACAGCCAAATGAAAAACTGTTTTTT; clone size: NA; J gene: TRBJ1-4; V gene: TRBV5-1; D gene: NA
CDR3 protein: CASSKGQGRSNQPQHF; CDR3 DNA: TGTGCCAGCAGCAAAGGACAGGGTCGTAGCAATCAGCCCCAGCATTTT; clone size: NA; J gene: TRBJ1-5; V gene: TRBV21-1; D gene: NA
CDR3 protein: CASSLKAGRGISGANVLTF; CDR3 DNA: TGTGCCAGCAGTTTAAAGGCGGGAAGAGGGATCTCTGGGGCCAACGTCCTGACTTTC; clone size: NA; J gene: TRBJ2-6; V gene: TRBV27; D gene: NA
CDR3 protein: CASSPGGGEVEKLFF; CDR3 DNA: TGTGCCAGCAGCCCGGGAGGCGGTGAAGTCGAAAAACTGTTTTTT; clone size: NA; J gene: TRBJ1-4; V gene: TRBV5-5; D gene: NA
CDR3 protein: CANTARDRDAGSTYEQYF; CDR3 DNA: TGTGCCAACACCGCCCGGGACAGGGACGCCGGGTCCACCTACGAGCAGTACTTC; clone size: few; J gene: TRBJ2-7; V gene: TRBV21-1; D gene: NA
CDR3 protein: CASSFWDRGTGELFF; CDR3 DNA: TGTGCCAGCAGTTTCTGGGACAGGGGTACCGGGGAGCTGTTTTTT; clone size: NA; J gene: TRBJ2-2; V gene: TRBV28; D gene: TRBD1
CDR3 protein: CASSFGRASGSYTQYF; CDR3 DNA: TGTGCCAGCAGCTTTGGCCGGGCTAGCGGGAGTTATACGCAGTATTTT; clone size: NA; J gene: TRBJ2-3; V gene: TRBV9; D gene: TRBD2
CDR3 protein: CSSSLVQGRGDTQYF; CDR3 DNA: TGTTCCAGCAGCTTAGTTCAGGGAAGGGGAGATACGCAGTATTTT; clone size: NA; J gene: TRBJ2-3; V gene: TRBV7-9; D gene: NA
CDR3 protein: CSAGVGRSNTGELFF; CDR3 DNA: TGCAGCGCGGGGGTGGGACGTTCGAACACCGGGGAGCTGTTTTTT; clone size: NA; J gene: TRBJ2-2; V gene: TRBV29-1; D gene: NA
CDR3 protein: CASSLSPAVPEQFF; CDR3 DNA: TGTGCCAGCAGTTTATCCCCGGCGGTTCCCGAGCAGTTCTTC; clone size: NA; J gene: TRBJ2-1; V gene: TRBV28; D gene: NA
CDR3 protein: CASSAGDTHTGELFF; CDR3 DNA: TGCGCCAGCAGCGCGGGGGACACGCACACCGGGGAGCTGTTTTTT; clone size: NA; J gene: TRBJ2-2; V gene: TRBV4-3; D gene: NA
CDR3 protein: CASSQGGRRETQYF; CDR3 DNA: TGTGCCAGCAGCCAAGGGGGCAGAAGAGAGACCCAGTACTTC; clone size: NA; J gene: TRBJ2-5; V gene: TRBV4-2; D gene: NA
CDR3 protein: CASSLGHSQETQYF; CDR3 DNA: TGCGCCAGCAGCTTGGGACATTCGCAAGAGACCCAGTACTTC; clone size: NA; J gene: TRBJ2-5; V gene: TRBV5-1; D gene: NA
CDR3 protein: CASSLKATGELFF; CDR3 DNA: TGTGCCAGCAGCTTGAAAGCGACCGGGGAGCTGTTTTTT; clone size: NA; J gene: TRBJ2-2; V gene: TRBV7-2; D gene: NA
CDR3 protein: CASSPTALNTEAFF; CDR3 DNA: TGCGCCAGCAGCCCGACAGCGCTGAACACTGAAGCTTTCTTT; clone size: NA; J gene: TRBJ1-1; V gene: TRBV5-1; D gene: NA
CDR3 protein: CASSPTGYEQYF; CDR3 DNA: TGTGCCAGCAGTCCGACAGGCTACGAGCAGTACTTC; clone size: few; J gene: TRBJ2-7; V gene: TRBV2; D gene: NA
CDR3 protein: CSVTLWGGRNTGELFF; CDR3 DNA: TGCAGCGTGACCCTGTGGGGGGGGCGTAACACCGGGGAGCTGTTTTTT; clone size: NA; J gene: TRBJ2-2; V gene: TRBV29-1; D gene: NA
CDR3 protein: CASSPEGALYYGYTF; CDR3 DNA: TGTGCCAGCTCGCCGGAGGGGGCCCTTTACTATGGCTACACCTTC; clone size: NA; J gene: TRBJ1-2; V gene: TRBV27; D gene: TRBD1
CDR3 protein: CASSFRPSGSYNEQFF; CDR3 DNA: TGTGCCAGCAGCTTTAGGCCTAGCGGCTCCTACAATGAGCAGTTCTTC; clone size: NA; J gene: TRBJ2-1; V gene: TRBV7-2; D gene: TRBD2
CDR3 protein: CSASSHEKLFF; CDR3 DNA: TGCAGTGCTAGTTCCCACGAGAAACTGTTTTTT; clone size: few; J gene: TRBJ1-4; V gene: TRBV20-1; D gene: NA
CDR3 protein: CASSPKNGDTEAFF; CDR3 DNA: TGTGCCAGCTCACCAAAGAACGGGGACACTGAAGCTTTCTTT; clone size: NA; J gene: TRBJ1-1; V gene: TRBV18; D gene: NA
CDR3 protein: CASTSGGRYEQYF; CDR3 DNA: TGTGCCAGCACTAGCGGGGGTCGGTACGAGCAGTACTTC; clone size: NA; J gene: TRBJ2-7; V gene: TRBV28; D gene: TRBD2
CDR3 protein: CASSLVPVAGTKGETQYF; CDR3 DNA: TGTGCCAGCAGCTTAGTTCCCGTAGCGGGGACCAAAGGGGAGACCCAGTACTTC; clone size: NA; J gene: TRBJ2-5; V gene: TRBV7-6; D gene: TRBD2